The 14 T cell receptor beta chains presented below share a single source sample, sequenced in a study of post-analysis software for immune sequencing data. These receptors' antigens are unknown. TCR beta cDNA libraries had unique molecular identifiers. TCRdb fed the PCR reads into MiXCR, producing one record per CDR3 protein. The repertoire holds 820,000 or so distinct CDR3 sequences, with around 50% as singletons. Study-level points and caveats: In patients, TRBV5-6, TRBV5-1 and TRBV20-1 belonged to five TRBV segments found more frequently than in controls.

Sequencing was performed on blood. The receptors derive from a girl between 5 and 17 years old with multiple sclerosis.

The chain recombines TRBV6-6 with TRBJ1-4; D uncertain. From germline, CDR1 is MNHNY and CDR2 SVGAGI (reference sequence). Trimming left V 8 bases short and J 0 bases short, with 16 bases between. This CDR3 region has 16 residues. Here the CDR3 reads CASGTTQEATNEKLFF. CDR3 nucleotide sequence: TGTGCCAGCGGTACCACCCAGGAGGCAACTAATGAAAAACTGTTTTTT.

V is TRBV20-1 and J is TRBJ2-5, with D possibly matching TRBD2 (6 bases). Germline V lookup: CDR1 DFQATT, CDR2 SNEGSKA (reference sequence). The V end lost 0 bases, the J end lost 9 bases, and 14 bases lay between the germline ends. This CDR3 has 13 amino acids. The CDR3 DNA is TGCAGTGCTAGAGACCCAACCGGGGAGGCCCAGTACTTC. The encoded protein is CSARDPTGEAQYF.

The chain joins TRBV5-1 to TRBJ2-5; weak D call: TRBD2 (6 bases). The CDR3 is made up of 12 amino acids. The germline V gene has CDR1 SGHRS and CDR2 YFSETQ. Trimming took 5 bases from V and 1 from J, leaving 6 bases between them. DNA for the CDR3: TGCGCCAGCAGGACTAGCCAAGAGACCCAGTACTTC. This translates into CASRTSQETQYF.

This clonotype was detected only a few times. The V gene is TRBV29-1, the J gene TRBJ2-6; no firm D call. V was cut by 6 bases and J by 4 bases, with 13 bases left in between. The CDR3 is made up of 14 amino acids. Germline loops: CDR1 SQVTM, CDR2 ANQGSEA. The CDR3 protein is CSVTPNSGANVLTF. The CDR3 nucleotides are TGCAGCGTCACCCCGAACTCCGGGGCCAACGTCCTGACTTTC.

The chain links TRBV7-2 to TRBJ2-7; tentative D call: TRBD1 (6 bases). The V end lost 5 bases, the J end lost 5 bases, and 16 bases lay between the germline ends. The CDR3 is made up of 14 amino acids. CDR1 and CDR2 from the germline V gene are SGHTA and FQGNSA. The chain's CDR3 is CASSPNRVGHEQYF. DNA for the CDR3: TGTGCCAGCAGCCCCAACAGGGTAGGGCACGAGCAGTACTTC.

This clonotype was counted only a few times. This chain uses TRBV29-1 with TRBJ2-5; 11 bases line up with TRBD1. The CDR3 loop spans 14 amino acids. J was trimmed by 2 bases and V by 5 bases; bases with no gene match: 4. CDR1 is SQVTM and CDR2 is ANQGSEA in the germline V gene. The CDR3 region is CSVLDRGRQETQYF. CDR3 bases: TGCAGCGTTCTGGACAGGGGGCGGCAAGAGACCCAGTACTTC.

V gene TRBV10-3 combines with J gene TRBJ1-2; D is possibly TRBD1 (5 bases). The germline V gene encodes CDR1 ENHRY and CDR2 SYGVKD. The CDR3 loop spans 13 amino acids. CDR3 coding DNA: TGTGGATCATTGGGCGGCGGGGCCTATGGCTACACCTTC. This gives the protein CGSLGGGAYGYTF.

J is TRBJ2-1 and V is TRBV15; D not resolved. V gave up 1 base and J gave up 8 bases, with 15 bases separating them. The CDR3 loop spans 15 amino acids. In germline, CDR1 is LNHNV, CDR2 YYDKDF (reference sequence). The CDR3 region has the DNA TGTGCCACCAGCAGAGCGTTGACTTCTCCCTATGAGCAGTTCTTC. Its translation: CATSRALTSPYEQFF.

The sample holds a few counts of this clonotype. CDR3 nucleotides: TGCAGTGCTAGAGGGGGGTTCTACGAGCAGTACTTC. As protein: CSARGGFYEQYF. This chain uses TRBV20-1 with TRBJ2-5; D possibly uses TRBD1 or TRBD2 (5 bases each). The J call may be faulty, since TRBJ2-7 better matches the DNA end. Germline CDR1 and CDR2: DFQATT and SNEGSKA (reference sequence). The CDR3 extends over 12 amino acids.

This clonotype was detected a few times. The chain couples TRBV12-3 or TRBV12-4 to TRBJ2-5; TRBD1 agrees at 9 bases. The CDR3 is 15 amino acids. Trimming cost V 3 bases and J 4 bases; bases outside gene matches: 6. In DNA form, the CDR3 reads TGTGCCAGCAGTTTGCGGGGACAGGGAGTAGAGACCCAGTACTTC. Residues: CASSLRGQGVETQYF.

A few counts support this clonotype. The chain uses TRBV5-1 and TRBJ2-5, with D hard to call. Between the trimmed V and J ends, which lost 4 bases and 3 bases, there was a span of 4 bases. The CDR3 is 11 residues long. Germline values: CDR1 SGHRS, CDR2 YFSETQ. The CDR3 spells CASSKEETQYF. In DNA form, the CDR3 reads TGCGCCAGCAGCAAGGAAGAGACCCAGTACTTC.

This clonotype has a single count. The genes are TRBV15 and TRBJ2-1; D not certain. The germline CDR1 and CDR2 sequences are LNHNV and YYDKDF (reference sequence). The CDR3 spans 10 residues. Trimming removed 10 bases from V and 4 bases from J, with 5 bases in between. The CDR3 sequence: CASPYNEQFF. The CDR3 region has the DNA TGTGCCAGCCCGTACAATGAGCAGTTCTTC. Variable domain in full (rest from reference TRBV15 and TRBJ2-1): DAMVIQNPRYQVTQFGKPVTLSCSQTLNHNVMYWYQQKSSQAPKLLFHYYDKDFNNEADTPDNFQSRRPNTSFCFLDIRSPGLGDTAMYLCASPYNEQFFGPGTRLTVL.

The table lists this clonotype with a few counts. The chain recombines TRBV20-1 with TRBJ2-7; D may be TRBD2 (5 bases). Germline V gene sequence: CDR1 DFQATT, CDR2 SNEGSKA (reference sequence). Between the trimmed V and J ends, which lost 5 bases and 0 bases, there was a span of 11 bases. The CDR3 loop spans 13 amino acids. CDR3 amino acids: CSAEDSNSYEQYF. The DNA for the CDR3 is TGCAGTGCTGAGGACTCAAACTCCTACGAGCAGTACTTC.

The chain employs TRBV6-5 and TRBJ1-6; 8 nucleotides match TRBD1. With V trimmed by 5 bases and J by 7 bases, 10 bases remained unmatched. The CDR3 is 16 residues long. The germline V gene has CDR1 MNHEY and CDR2 SVGAGI. The CDR3 protein is CASSRTGRNPNSPLHF. The CDR3 nucleotides read TGTGCCAGCAGTCGGACAGGGCGGAACCCAAATTCACCCCTCCACTTT.